This entry describes one T cell receptor (beta chain). Its antigen is unidentified. PCR amplification relied on 60 Vbeta primers (plus 13 Jbeta primers). Clones were read by immunoSEQ multiplex PCR, and TCRdb kept only the in-frame ones, dropping some. Of under 200,000 clones in the sample, 70% to 90% were seen once. The sample comes from a study of cytomegalovirus exposure and HLA in healthy donors. Points from the study as a whole: Roughly uniform depth of sequencing across donors was assumed in presence/absence analyses. Later on, an analysis tied around 17,000 TCR beta sequences to HLA alleles at 0.05 false discovery rate.

Trimming pared 6 bases from V and 2 bases from J, leaving 14 bases between. Germline V gives CDR1 LNHDA, CDR2 SQIVND (reference sequence). This CDR3 spans 15 amino acids. The material sequenced was PBMCs. This sequence was found in a woman aged 25-40 years in good health and CMV-seronegative. The chain uses TRBV19 and TRBJ2-1; D perhaps matches TRBD2 (7 bases). The CDR3 DNA is TGTGCCAGTAGGGGGGGGCCGGGCCCCTACAATGAGCAGTTCTTC. It specifies CASRGGPGPYNEQFF.